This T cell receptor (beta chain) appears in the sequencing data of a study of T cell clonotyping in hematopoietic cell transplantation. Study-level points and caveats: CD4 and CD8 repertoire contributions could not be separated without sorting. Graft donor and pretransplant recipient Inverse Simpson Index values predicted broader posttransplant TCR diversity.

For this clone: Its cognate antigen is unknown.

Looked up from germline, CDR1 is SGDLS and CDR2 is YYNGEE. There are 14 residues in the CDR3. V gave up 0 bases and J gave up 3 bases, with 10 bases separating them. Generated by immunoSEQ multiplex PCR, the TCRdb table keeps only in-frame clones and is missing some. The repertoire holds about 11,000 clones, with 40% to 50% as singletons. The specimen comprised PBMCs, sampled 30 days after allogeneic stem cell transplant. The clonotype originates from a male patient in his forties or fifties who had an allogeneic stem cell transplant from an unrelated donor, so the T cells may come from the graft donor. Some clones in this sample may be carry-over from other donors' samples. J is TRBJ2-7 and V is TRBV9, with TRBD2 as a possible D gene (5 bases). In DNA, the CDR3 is TGTGCCAGCAGCGTAGGGGGAGCTGACTACGAGCAGTACTTC. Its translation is CASSVGGADYEQYF.